The sequence of this T cell receptor beta chain was determined in a study of cytomegalovirus exposure and HLA in healthy donors. Overall study findings and caveats: The authors enumerated around 150 TCR beta chains as linked to cytomegalovirus.

The length of the CDR3 is 13 residues. V dropped 10 bases and J dropped 4 bases, with 14 bases sitting between them. From germline, CDR1 is ENHRY and CDR2 SYGVKD. The PCR had 60 Vbeta and 13 Jbeta primers. Libraries were prepared by immunoSEQ multiplex PCR; TCRdb keeps only in-frame clonotypes and omits some of them. The sample consists of about 160,000 clones, approximately 81% of them appearing once. A note on this clone: Its target is unknown.

The sequence was collected from a man aged 25 to 40 in good health and CMV-seronegative. The chain has TRBV10-3 and TRBJ2-1; possibly TRBD1 for D (5 bases). The sample was PBMCs. CDR3 nucleotide sequence: TGTGCCACACTTCCCGACAGTTACAATGAGCAGTTCTTC. This translates into CATLPDSYNEQFF.